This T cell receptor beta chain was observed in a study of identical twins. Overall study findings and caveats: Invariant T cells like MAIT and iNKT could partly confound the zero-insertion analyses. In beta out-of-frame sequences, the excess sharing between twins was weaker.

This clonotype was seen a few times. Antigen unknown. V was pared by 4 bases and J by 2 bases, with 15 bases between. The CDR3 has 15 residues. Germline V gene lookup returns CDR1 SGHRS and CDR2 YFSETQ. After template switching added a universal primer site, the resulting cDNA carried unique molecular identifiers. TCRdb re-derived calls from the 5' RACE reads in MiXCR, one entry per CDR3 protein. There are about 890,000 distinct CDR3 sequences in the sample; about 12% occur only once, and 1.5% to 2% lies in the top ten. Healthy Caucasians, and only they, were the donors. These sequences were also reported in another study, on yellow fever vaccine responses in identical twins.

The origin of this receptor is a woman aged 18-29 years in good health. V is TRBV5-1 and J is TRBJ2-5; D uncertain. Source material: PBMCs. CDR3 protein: CASSLTSTRQETQYF. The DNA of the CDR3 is TGCGCCAGCAGCCTCACTTCGACACGTCAAGAGACCCAGTACTTC.